Below, one T cell receptor (beta chain) is given with its context. The data were obtained in a study of blood T cell repertoires in COVID-19. For the study at large: Donors in the United States, Italy and Spain gave samples during acute or convalescent COVID-19.

As processed by the authors: Estimates of nucleated cell counts were drawn from the amplification of reference gene primers. Method: immunoSEQ multiplex PCR; TCRdb's copy keeps in-frame clones and lacks some. V, J and clone size reflect that table, while D and trimming were determined from the DNA. The data contain about 440,000 clones, roughly 88% of them singletons. Enrolled through a virtual design, the participants were between about 18 and 100 years of age and came from about two dozen US areas. Either two negative PCRs, clearance, or symptom resolution qualified Cohort 3 donors as recovered. This sequence originates from a man younger than 30 who had recovered from COVID-19. The sample taken for sequencing was PBMCs or T cells enriched from blood (not recorded which).

In nucleotides, the CDR3 is TGTGCCAGCAGCAGAACCACAGAGTCACCCCTCCACTTT. This codes for CASSRTTESPLHF. V usage is TRBV6-5 and J usage is TRBJ1-6; D not certain. The CDR3 spans 13 residues. V gave up 6 bases and J gave up 10 bases, with 13 bases separating them. Germline CDR1 reads MNHEY; CDR2 reads SVGAGI.